Reported below is one T cell receptor (beta chain). The sample is drawn from a study of blood T cell repertoires in COVID-19. Study-level background: COVID-19 samples from acute and convalescent phases originated in the United States, Italy and Spain. PBMCs, B-cell-depleted T cells, or T cells were the source of the cDNA or gDNA that made up the material.

In the authors' methods: Using reference gene primer amplification, nucleated cell counts were estimated. Produced via immunoSEQ multiplex PCR; TCRdb's table is partial and in-frame only. The DNA was the basis for D and trimming; V, J and clone size are from that table. Seen here are 250,000 to 350,000 clones, roughly 90% observed once, and the top ten hold around 0.84%. CDR1 is LGHNT and CDR2 is FRNRAP in the germline V gene. Losses at the gene ends were 3 bases for V and 4 bases for J; bases not matched to a gene: 1. The CDR3 is 13 amino acids. This clonotype was sampled from a man in his thirties or forties with acute or convalescent COVID-19. The specimen was peripheral blood. V usage is TRBV12-5 and J usage is TRBJ1-1; TRBD1 matches 8 bases. CDR3 region: CASGFDRGTEAFF. In DNA, the CDR3 is TGTGCTAGTGGTTTTGACAGGGGCACTGAAGCTTTCTTT.